One and the same sample provided the 23 T cell receptor beta chains below, sequenced in a study of cytomegalovirus exposure and HLA in healthy donors. The PCR had 60 Vbeta and 13 Jbeta primers. The table came from immunoSEQ multiplex PCR; TCRdb's copy has only in-frame clones and leaves some out. The sample holds approximately 160,000 clones, around 72% seen once. The sample taken for sequencing was PBMCs. The receptors originated from a man aged 18 to 35 in good health and CMV-seronegative.

CDR3 DNA sequence: TGTGCCAGCTCACCTAGCGGGAGGGGAGCCAAAAACATTCAGTACTTC. Its translation: CASSPSGRGAKNIQYF. The rearrangement uses TRBV27 and TRBJ2-4; 12 positions match TRBD2. This CDR3 comprises 16 residues. Germline CDR1 is MNHEY and CDR2 is SMNVEV (reference sequence). V shed 8 bases and J 0 bases; nucleotides not matched to a gene: 5.

V is TRBV30 and J is TRBJ2-2; the match to TRBD2 covers 7 bases. Trimming removed 4 bases from V and 3 bases from J; junction bases left unmatched: 8. CDR1 is GTSNPN, CDR2 SVGIG, per germline (reference sequence). This CDR3 contains 15 residues. CDR3 in amino acids: CAWTLADPYTGELFF. DNA for the CDR3: TGTGCCTGGACCCTAGCGGATCCATACACCGGGGAGCTGTTTTTT.

V is TRBV11-2 and J is TRBJ2-7, with TRBD2 matching over 8 bases. The CDR3 has 18 amino acids. CDR1 and CDR2 from the germline V gene are SGHAT and FQNNGV. The J segment lost 4 bases and the V segment lost 4 bases, leaving 18 bases of the junction unmatched. The CDR3 DNA is TGTGCCAGCAGCTCCCCACCCGGAGCGGGGGTTACCGGGTACGAGCAGTACTTC. As protein: CASSSPPGAGVTGYEQYF.

This chain links TRBV6-5 with TRBJ2-7; D remains unclear. The CDR3 runs to 13 residues. The germline V gene has CDR1 MNHEY and CDR2 SVGAGI. V was shortened by 0 bases and J by 4 bases, with 7 bases between the two germline ends. CDR3 DNA: TGTGCCAGCAGTTACTCGAACAGTTACGAGCAGTACTTC. It codes for CASSYSNSYEQYF.

Only one count was recorded for this clone. The chain combines TRBV2 with TRBJ2-7; D is perhaps TRBD2 (6 bases). Germline values: CDR1 SNHLY, CDR2 FYNNEI. Trimming cost V 2 bases and J 2 bases, with 10 bases left between them. The CDR3 sequence is 14 residues long. The CDR3 loop reads CASSERGGPYEQYF. In DNA form, the CDR3 reads TGTGCCAGCAGTGAACGGGGAGGACCCTACGAGCAGTACTTC. Combining the CDR3 with reference TRBV2 and TRBJ2-7 gives the whole variable domain EPEVTQTPSHQVTQMGQEVILRCVPISNHLYFYWYRQILGQKVEFLVSFYNNEISEKSEIFDDQFSVERPDGSNFTLKIRSTKLEDSAMYFCASSERGGPYEQYFGPGTRLTVT.

The rearrangement joins TRBV7-9 to TRBJ1-1, with TRBD1 matching 7 bases. V was pared by 5 bases and J by 5 bases, with 14 bases of the junction left unmatched. The CDR3 has 16 residues. Germline lookup yields CDR1 SEHNR and CDR2 FQNEAQ (reference sequence). The CDR3 nucleotides read TGTGCCAGCAGCCTAACATCGGGGGCAGGGGGGACTGAAGCTTTCTTT. This sequence encodes CASSLTSGAGGTEAFF.

This chain links TRBV6-4 with TRBJ2-1; 11 bases agree with TRBD2. This CDR3 region has 14 residues. Germline V gene sequence: CDR1 MRHNA, CDR2 SNTAGT. The V gene end was trimmed by 5 bases and the J gene end by 8 bases; junction bases not matched to a gene: 5. CDR3 loop: CASSPLAGGHEQFF. In DNA form, the CDR3 reads TGTGCCAGCAGTCCTTTAGCGGGAGGGCATGAGCAGTTCTTC.

The chain recombines TRBV4-3 with TRBJ2-1; TRBD2 matches 7 bases. Trimming took 8 bases from V and 4 from J; bases not matched to a gene: 11. The CDR3 has 15 amino acids. Germline V gives CDR1 LGHNA, CDR2 YSLEER. The CDR3 region is CASGPGLADYNEQFF. CDR3 in DNA: TGCGCCAGCGGCCCTGGGCTAGCGGATTACAATGAGCAGTTCTTC.

This sequence joins TRBV25-1 and TRBJ2-5; a possible D gene is TRBD2 (6 bases). V was shortened by 7 bases and J by 5 bases, with 20 bases between the two germline ends. The CDR3 runs 15 residues. Germline values: CDR1 MGHDK, CDR2 SYGVNS. The CDR3 sequence: CASTYWAEGRETQYF. In nucleotides, the CDR3 is TGTGCCAGCACCTACTGGGCGGAGGGCCGGGAGACCCAGTACTTC.

This clone was seen repeatedly, ten times or more. This chain joins TRBV6-5 and TRBJ2-7; TRBD1 is a possible D gene (6 bases). Looked up from germline, CDR1 is MNHEY and CDR2 is SVGAGI. V was cut by 6 bases and J by 4 bases, with 10 bases left in between. The CDR3 is made up of 12 amino acids. This CDR3 is CASSPRGYEQYF. The CDR3 DNA reads as TGTGCCAGCAGCCCGAGGGGGTACGAGCAGTACTTC.

The sample holds a few counts of this clone. The chain's CDR3 is CASSVAPGGYEQYF. The CDR3 coding sequence is TGTGCCAGCAGCGTAGCCCCGGGGGGTTACGAGCAGTACTTC. The rearrangement uses TRBV9 and TRBJ2-7; 7 positions match TRBD2. The CDR3 sequence is 14 residues long. Germline CDR1 and CDR2: SGDLS and YYNGEE. With 0 bases clipped from V and 4 bases from J, the junction kept 4 bases outside the gene matches. Looking up the rest from reference TRBV9 and TRBJ2-7 gives the full variable domain: DSGVTQTPKHLITATGQRVTLRCSPRSGDLSVYWYQQSLDQGLQFLIQYYNGEERAKGNILERFSAQQFPDLHSELNLSSLELGDSALYFCASSVAPGGYEQYFGPGTRLTVT.

The genes are TRBV5-4 and TRBJ2-1, with a weak D call TRBD2 (6 bases). This CDR3 contains 16 residues. Per the germline V gene, CDR1 is SGHNT and CDR2 is YYREEE (reference sequence). Trimming shortened V by 1 base and J by 3 bases, and 14 bases separated the two germline ends. CDR3 in amino acids: CASSLWTGVGYNEQFF. The CDR3 DNA reads TGTGCCAGCAGCTTGTGGACGGGGGTGGGCTACAATGAGCAGTTCTTC.

The genes are TRBV27 and TRBJ1-1, with TRBD1 matching over 7 bases. The CDR3 extends over 14 amino acids. The germline V gene has CDR1 MNHEY and CDR2 SMNVEV (reference sequence). V dropped 11 bases and J dropped 5; count of bases not matched to a gene: 14. The CDR3 reads CASRDSGLITEAFF. The CDR3 DNA is TGTGCCTCCCGGGACAGCGGGTTAATTACTGAAGCTTTCTTT.

This chain uses TRBV27 with TRBJ1-5, with no clear D. Per germline, CDR1 MNHEY and CDR2 SMNVEV (reference sequence). The germline V and J ends were trimmed by 2 bases and 1 base, with 6 bases remaining between them. The CDR3 is made up of 14 amino acids. In nucleotides, the CDR3 is TGTGCCAGCAGTTTAGGAGTGAGCAATCAGCCCCAGCATTTT. Its translation is CASSLGVSNQPQHF.

The rearrangement joins TRBV21-1 to TRBJ2-2; TRBD2, the table's D call, lacks a check against the DNA. TRBV21-1 is labeled a pseudogene. The CDR3 loop spans 16 amino acids. CDR3 sequence: CASSKNASMSTGELFF. The CDR3 DNA reads as TGTGCCAGCAGCAAAAATGCTAGTATGAGCACCGGGGAGCTGTTTTTT.

V usage is TRBV7-2 and J usage is TRBJ2-3, with D perhaps matching TRBD2 (6 bases). The V gene's germline CDR1 is SGHTA and CDR2 FQGNSA. Trimming removed 5 bases from V and 5 bases from J, with 8 bases in between. CDR3 length equals 12 residues. CDR3 protein: CASSPRGDTQYF. Here the CDR3 DNA reads TGTGCCAGCAGCCCGCGGGGAGATACGCAGTATTTT. Supplemented by reference TRBV7-2 and TRBJ2-3, the full variable domain reads GAGVSQSPSNKVTEKGKDVELRCDPISGHTALYWYRQSLGQGLEFLIYFQGNSAPDKSGLPSDRFSAERTGGSVSTLTIQRTQQEDSAVYLCASSPRGDTQYFGPGTRLTVL.

This rearrangement joins TRBV7-6 to TRBJ2-7; D may be TRBD1 (5 bases). CDR1 and CDR2 from the germline V gene are SGHVS and FNYEAQ. V was pared by 1 base and J by 2 bases, with 12 bases between. This CDR3 is 15 amino acids long. The chain's CDR3 is CASSLVSQGTYEQYF. The DNA for the CDR3 is TGTGCCAGCAGCTTAGTATCGCAGGGAACCTACGAGCAGTACTTC. The complete variable domain, with remaining parts taken from reference TRBV7-6 and TRBJ2-7, reads GAGVSQSPRYKVTKRGQDVALRCDPISGHVSLYWYRQALGQGPEFLTYFNYEAQQDKSGLPNDRFSAERPEGSISTLTIQRTEQRDSAMYRCASSLVSQGTYEQYFGPGTRLTVT.

The genes are TRBV5-8 and TRBJ1-1, with 7 positions matching TRBD1. CDR1 is SGHTS, CDR2 YDEGEE, per germline. The CDR3 extends over 12 amino acids. Germline trimming cut 2 bases from V and 5 bases from J; bases unmatched to any gene: 0. The DNA of the CDR3 is TGTGCCAGCAGCTTCAGGGGGACTGAAGCTTTCTTT. This gives the protein CASSFRGTEAFF.

The chain couples TRBV10-3 to TRBJ2-1; D is uncertain. Between the trimmed V and J ends, which lost 2 bases and 6 bases, there was a span of 2 bases. Germline V gene lookup returns CDR1 ENHRY and CDR2 SYGVKD. The CDR3 contains 11 residues. CDR3 protein: CAISERNEQFF. In nucleotides, the CDR3 is TGTGCCATCAGTGAGCGCAATGAGCAGTTCTTC.

CDR3 nucleotide sequence: TGTGCCAGCAGCCAAGCTAGCGGAGCCTACAATGAGCAGTTCTTC. Translating gives CASSQASGAYNEQFF. The rearrangement uses TRBV4-2 and TRBJ2-1; TRBD2 aligns across 7 bases. This CDR3 is built from 15 residues. The germline CDR1 and CDR2 sequences are LGHNA and YNFKEQ. Trimming removed 1 base from V and 2 bases from J; junction bases left unmatched: 2.

Comment on this clone: The junction departs from germline at one end; a sequencing error may be responsible. CDR3 loop: CSVPEPGQGIF. CDR3 bases: TGCAGCGTTCCCGAACCGGGACAGGGGATCTTC. The V gene is TRBV29-1, the J gene TRBJ2-7, with TRBD1 matching over 10 bases. In germline, CDR1 is SQVTM, CDR2 ANQGSEA. This CDR3 has 11 residues.

This sequence joins TRBV27 and TRBJ1-5; D might be TRBD1 (6 bases). Trimming stripped 3 bases from V and 4 bases from J, with 13 bases between. This CDR3 has 15 amino acids. The germline V gene encodes CDR1 MNHEY and CDR2 SMNVEV (reference sequence). CDR3 sequence (DNA): TGTGCCAGCAGTTTTCTCCGACAGGCGAATCAGCCCCAGCATTTT. It is translated as CASSFLRQANQPQHF.

CDR3 loop: CASSESGASNQPQHF. DNA of the CDR3: TGCGCCAGCAGTGAGTCAGGGGCTAGCAATCAGCCCCAGCATTTT. The chain combines TRBV10-2 with TRBJ1-5; D perhaps matches TRBD1 (5 bases). V shed 0 bases and J shed 0 bases, with 6 bases lying between them. The length of the CDR3 is 15 residues. Germline V gene data show CDR1 as WSHSY and CDR2 as SAAADI.